This note documents a single TCR beta chain sequence. The PCR was carried out with 60 Vbeta primers and 13 Jbeta primers. Measured with immunoSEQ multiplex PCR; TCRdb has only the in-frame clones, and not every one. The sample yields about 200,000 clones, over 65% seen once. Losses at the gene ends were 2 bases for V and 1 base for J; bases not matched to a gene: 1. Germline V CDR1 and CDR2: SGHRS, YFSETQ. The CDR3 totals 14 residues. The sample belongs to a study of cytomegalovirus exposure and HLA in healthy donors. The chain combines TRBV5-1 with TRBJ2-5; 8 positions match TRBD1. The source of this sequence is a woman aged 25 to 39 in good health and CMV-seronegative. The specimen was PBMCs. The DNA of the CDR3 is TGCGCCAGCAGCTTTGACAGGGGCCAAGAGACCCAGTACTTC. As protein: CASSFDRGQETQYF. Drawing the rest from reference TRBV5-1 and TRBJ2-5, the complete variable domain is KAGVTQTPRYLIKTRGQQVTLSCSPISGHRSVSWYQQTPGQGLQFLFEYFSETQRNKGNFPGRFSGRQFSNSRSEMNVSTLELGDSALYLCASSFDRGQETQYFGPGTRLLVL.